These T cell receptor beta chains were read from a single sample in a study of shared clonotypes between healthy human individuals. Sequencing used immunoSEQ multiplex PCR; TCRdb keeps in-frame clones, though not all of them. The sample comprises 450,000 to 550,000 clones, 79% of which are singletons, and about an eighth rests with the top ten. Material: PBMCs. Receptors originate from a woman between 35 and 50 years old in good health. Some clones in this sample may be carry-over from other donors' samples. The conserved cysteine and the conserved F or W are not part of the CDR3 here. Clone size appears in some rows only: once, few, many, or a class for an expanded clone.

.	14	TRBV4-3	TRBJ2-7	ASSQDPPPGGHEQY
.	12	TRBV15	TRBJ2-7	ATTPDQGRGEQY
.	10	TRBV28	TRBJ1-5	ASNAPNQPQH
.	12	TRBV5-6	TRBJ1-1	ASSLRGQYTEAF
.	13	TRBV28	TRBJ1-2	ASRRTGAANYGYT
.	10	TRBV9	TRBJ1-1	ASSALGPEAF
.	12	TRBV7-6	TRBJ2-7	ASSLDLLDLGKY
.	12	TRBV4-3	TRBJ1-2	ASSQDSGLYGYT
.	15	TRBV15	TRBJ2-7	ATSSWTSGRSPYEQY
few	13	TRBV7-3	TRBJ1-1	ASSPTTGRNTEAF
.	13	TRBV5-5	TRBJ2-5	ASSPPGQQQETQY
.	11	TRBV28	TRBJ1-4	ASSLIRMEKLF
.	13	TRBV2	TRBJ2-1	ASRPGTSLVNEQF
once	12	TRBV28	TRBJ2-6	ASSSPKGANVLT
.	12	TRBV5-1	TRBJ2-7	ASSLAGNSYEQY
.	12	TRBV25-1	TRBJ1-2	ASSGTTGNYGYT
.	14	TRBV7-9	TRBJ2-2	ASRTWDRVLTGELF
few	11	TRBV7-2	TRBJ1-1	ASSFVRGTEAF
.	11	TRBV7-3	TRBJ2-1	ASSPNPTVEQF
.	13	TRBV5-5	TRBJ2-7	ASSPWVGQSYEQY
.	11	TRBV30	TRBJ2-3	AWNSISTDTQY
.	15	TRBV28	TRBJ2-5	ASSPPGQGLPGETQY
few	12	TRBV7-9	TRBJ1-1	ASSFPTVSAEAF
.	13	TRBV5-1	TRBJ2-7	ASSTPDLSTYEQY
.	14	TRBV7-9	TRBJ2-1	ASSLVGQGAYNEQF
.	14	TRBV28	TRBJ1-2	ASSFSGTLRSYGYT
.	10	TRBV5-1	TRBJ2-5	ASGGQQETQY
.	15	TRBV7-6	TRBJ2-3	ASSYWGRGPSTDTQY
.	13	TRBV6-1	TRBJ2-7	AISDWDASSYEQY
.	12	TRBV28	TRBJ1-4	ASSLWGVEEKLF
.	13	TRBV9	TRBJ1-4	ASSSRDSEYEKLF
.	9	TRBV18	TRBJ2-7	ASSPRDEQY
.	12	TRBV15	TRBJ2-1	ATSGLAGGDEQF
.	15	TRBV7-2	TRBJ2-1	ASSPEGWGLGENEQF
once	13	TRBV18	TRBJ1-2	ASSPPGTGAYGYT
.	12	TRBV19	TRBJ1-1	ASQPQGFGTEAF